Reported below is one T cell receptor beta chain. Its matching antigen is unknown. The germline CDR1 and CDR2 sequences are KGHSH and LQKENI. The J segment lost 5 bases and the V segment lost 0 bases, leaving 5 bases of the junction unmatched. The CDR3 extends over 15 amino acids. The sample originates from a study of identical twins. TCRdb reprocessed the 5' RACE reads via MiXCR and lists one record per CDR3 protein. The table has hundreds of thousands of distinct CDR3 sequences, approximately 6.1% seen once. Study-level points and caveats: Abundant cord blood beta clonotypes carried fewer insertions; memory repertoires showed none. Zero-insertion analyses might be partly confounded by invariant T cells like MAIT and iNKT. Cross-sectional statistics, not tracking of the same donors, supported the conclusions. Twins' excess sharing was less marked for out-of-frame beta sequences.

The rearrangement uses TRBV18 and TRBJ2-5; 8 bases agree with TRBD2. The clonotype was recovered from a man between 18 and 29 years old in good health. What was sequenced was naive T cells sorted from blood. The CDR3 protein is CASSPPTGGTETQYF. In DNA, the CDR3 is TGTGCCAGCTCACCACCGACGGGAGGGACTGAGACCCAGTACTTC.